Below are 30 T cell receptor beta chains sequenced from a single sample in a study of vaccination and CD4 T cells after COVID-19. Antigens for these TCRs are unknown. Treatment described: 10-day PBMC culture with coronavirus spike peptide pools or control peptides (ViraFEST assay). Cultured CD4+ T-cell DNA underwent Oncomine TCR Beta short-read sequencing. TCRdb independently ran MiXCR on the PCR reads; one entry per CDR3 protein. The table includes roughly 20,000 distinct CDR3 sequences, about 39% detected once. Sequences were derived from CD4+ T cells from blood, cultured in vitro, sampled before SARS-CoV-2 vaccination. The receptors shown here come from a human donor who had recovered from COVID-19.

This clonotype has a handful of counts. The V call is TRBV6-1, the J call TRBJ2-3, with D unclear. Trimming shortened V by 6 bases and J by 6 bases, and 7 bases separated the two germline ends. This CDR3 has 11 residues. The germline V gene has CDR1 MNHNS and CDR2 SASEGT. The CDR3, as DNA: TGTGCCAGCAGCTCCTTGGATACGCAGTATTTT. Protein: CASSSLDTQYF.

The V call is TRBV10-3, the J call TRBJ2-3; 8 positions agree with TRBD1. This CDR3 is built from 16 residues. The germline gives CDR1 ENHRY, CDR2 SYGVKD. Trimming removed 2 bases from V and 3 bases from J; junction bases left unmatched: 7. CDR3: CAISELDRGGTDTQYF. CDR3 nucleotides: TGTGCCATCAGTGAGCTCGACAGGGGCGGAACAGATACGCAGTATTTT.

Worth noting for this clonotype: An end of the junction does not agree with germline; a read error may underlie this. V is TRBV10-3 and J is TRBJ1-1, with unresolved D. This CDR3 spans 13 amino acids. The germline CDR1 and CDR2 sequences are ENHRY and SYGVKD. The CDR3 region is CAISEKRETPHNF. CDR3 nucleotides: TGTGCCATCAGTGAGAAGAGAGAGACACCTCATAACTTT.

This clonotype has just a few counts. The CDR3 loop is CSARREKFANTGELFF. The CDR3 DNA follows: TGCAGTGCTAGACGGGAGAAGTTCGCGAACACCGGGGAGCTGTTTTTT. The J gene is TRBJ2-2, the V gene TRBV20-1; a weak D match, TRBD2 (6 bases). V was trimmed by 2 bases and J by 0 bases, leaving 13 bases between them. The CDR3 is 16 residues long. From germline, CDR1 is DFQATT and CDR2 SNEGSKA (reference sequence).

The chain employs TRBV12-5 and TRBJ2-1; D ambiguous. This CDR3 is 13 amino acids long. Trimming shortened V by 3 bases and J by 6 bases, and 9 bases separated the two germline ends. Germline CDR1 LGHNT, CDR2 FRNRAP. The CDR3 spells CASGFAAVNEQFF. DNA for the CDR3: TGTGCTAGTGGTTTCGCCGCTGTCAATGAGCAGTTCTTC.

The V and J genes are TRBV6-1 and TRBJ1-2, with D possibly being TRBD1 (5 bases). The germline V gene encodes CDR1 MNHNS and CDR2 SASEGT. This CDR3 spans 14 amino acids. The ends were cut back, 6 bases at V and 0 bases at J, with 11 bases in the middle. The CDR3: CASRSGVANYGYTF. Here the CDR3 DNA reads TGTGCCAGCAGATCGGGGGTTGCTAACTATGGCTACACCTTC.

This clonotype was counted between two and nine times. This chain joins TRBV6-2 or TRBV6-3 and TRBJ1-5; D is unclear. V was shortened by 3 bases and J by 4 bases, with 16 bases between the two germline ends. This CDR3 contains 16 residues. The germline V gene has CDR1 MNHEY and CDR2 SVGEGT. The CDR3 sequence is CASSYRTLDGNQPQHF. CDR3 bases: TGTGCCAGCAGTTATCGTACCCTGGACGGGAATCAGCCCCAGCATTTT.

The table lists this clonotype with a few counts. The chain carries TRBV27 and TRBJ2-5, with D possibly being TRBD2 (6 bases). With 5 bases removed from V and 2 bases from J, the gap between germline ends came to 15 bases. This CDR3 contains 15 residues. CDR1 is MNHEY, CDR2 SMNVEV, per germline (reference sequence). The CDR3: CASSPTRDLQETQYF. The CDR3 nucleotides are TGTGCCAGCAGTCCCACACGGGACTTACAAGAGACCCAGTACTTC.

The rearrangement joins TRBV6-1 to TRBJ2-1; D might be TRBD1 or TRBD2, each matching 5 bases. The CDR3 sequence is 16 residues long. V lost 5 bases and J lost 4, with 18 bases in between. The germline V gene encodes CDR1 MNHNS and CDR2 SASEGT. CDR3 in DNA: TGTGCCAGCAGTCCAACCGGGACGGGGAGATACAATGAGCAGTTCTTC. Its protein product is CASSPTGTGRYNEQFF.

The gene calls are TRBV5-5 and TRBJ1-2; D ambiguous. The CDR3 totals 16 residues. The V gene's germline CDR1 is SGHKS and CDR2 YYEKEE (reference sequence). The ends were cut back, 2 bases at V and 0 bases at J, with 14 bases in the middle. Written as DNA, the CDR3 is TGTGCCAGCAGCTTCGAATCGACAAGAGCTAACTATGGCTACACCTTC. Its translation: CASSFESTRANYGYTF.

This clonotype has only a few counts. J is TRBJ1-6 and V is TRBV6-1, with TRBD1 identical over 7 bases. Per germline, CDR1 MNHNS and CDR2 SASEGT. The CDR3 extends over 16 amino acids. V gave up 5 bases and J gave up 2 bases; unmatched junction bases: 6. The CDR3 here is CASSPGQSTYNSPLHF. The DNA for the CDR3 is TGTGCCAGCAGTCCGGGACAGAGTACCTATAATTCACCCCTCCACTTT.

V is TRBV7-2 and J is TRBJ1-1, with D uncertain. CDR3 length: 14 amino acids. The germline V and J ends were trimmed by 3 bases and 4 bases, with 12 bases remaining between them. The germline V gene has CDR1 SGHTA and CDR2 FQGNSA. The CDR3 sequence is CASSFWRRTTEAFF. For the CDR3, the DNA is TGTGCCAGCAGCTTTTGGAGGCGGACCACTGAAGCTTTCTTT.

V and J are TRBV4-3 and TRBJ2-1; TRBD2 might be the D (6 bases). CDR3 length: 16 amino acids. Trimming stripped 3 bases from V and 3 bases from J, with 15 bases between. CDR1 and CDR2 (germline): LGHNA, YSLEER. CDR3 DNA: TGCGCCAGCAGCCAGGCTTTACGGGGGAGCTACAATGAGCAGTTCTTC. This encodes CASSQALRGSYNEQFF.

This clonotype appeared a few times. The chain carries TRBV20-1 and TRBJ1-1; a weak D match, TRBD1 (5 bases). V lost 5 bases and J 8 bases, leaving 15 bases between the germline ends. The CDR3 spans 12 residues. Germline V gives CDR1 DFQATT, CDR2 SNEGSKA (reference sequence). In nucleotides, the CDR3 is TGCAGTGCTGACCCCCAAGACAGAGAAGCTTTCTTT. Its protein is CSADPQDREAFF.

The table lists this clonotype with a few counts. The chain has TRBV11-3 and TRBJ2-7; D remains unclear. The CDR3 length is 13 residues. Deletions cut 2 bases from V and 5 bases from J, with 10 bases between. Germline values: CDR1 SGHNT, CDR2 YENEEA. The CDR3 nucleotides read TGTGCCAGCAGCTTACTCCGTGGGAACGAGCAGTACTTC. It specifies CASSLLRGNEQYF.

The rearrangement uses TRBV7-3 and TRBJ2-1, with D possibly being TRBD2 (6 bases). The CDR3 has 13 residues. Germline CDR1 SGHTA, CDR2 FQGTGA. V was cut by 5 bases and J by 15 bases, with 20 bases left in between. CDR3 sequence reads: CASSDQQAGPRFF. The CDR3, as DNA: TGTGCCAGCAGCGACCAACAGGCGGGACCCCGGTTCTTC.

This clonotype was observed a few times. This CDR3 is CASSLGSGGRVTEAFF. In DNA, the CDR3 is TGTGCCAGCAGCTTAGGTTCGGGGGGCCGGGTCACTGAAGCTTTCTTT. V usage is TRBV7-8 and J usage is TRBJ1-1; the D gene is possibly TRBD1 (6 bases). The CDR3 spans 16 residues. The V gene lost 1 base and the J gene lost 4 bases, with 16 bases spanning the gap. Germline V lookup: CDR1 SGHVS, CDR2 FQNEAQ. Complete variable domain (other parts from reference TRBV7-8 and TRBJ1-1): GAGVSQSPRYKVAKRGQDVALRCDPISGHVSLFWYQQALGQGPEFLTYFQNEAQLDKSGLPSDRFFAERPEGSVSTLKIQRTQQEDSAVYLCASSLGSGGRVTEAFFGQGTRLTVV.

This clonotype was counted between two and nine times. The V and J genes are TRBV6-1 and TRBJ2-5; 9 bases map to TRBD2. With V trimmed by 10 bases and J by 5 bases, 11 bases remained unmatched. The CDR3 length is 14 residues. Germline CDR1 is MNHNS and CDR2 is SASEGT. CDR3 coding DNA: TGTGCCACCTCTTACGCGGGGGGGCGGGAGACCCAGTACTTC. Protein: CATSYAGGRETQYF.

This clonotype was seen only a few times. The chain couples TRBV27 to TRBJ1-2, with 11 bases lining up with TRBD1. Germline V gene sequence: CDR1 MNHEY, CDR2 SMNVEV (reference sequence). After removal of 5 bases from V and 0 bases from J, the junction contained 5 bases not matched to a gene. This CDR3 is built from 16 residues. As DNA, the CDR3 is TGTGCCAGCAGTAGGACAGGGGGCGCTTCTAACTATGGCTACACCTTC. Translated: CASSRTGGASNYGYTF.

This sequence joins TRBV4-1 and TRBJ2-7; 8 bases are a match to TRBD2. This CDR3 has 20 amino acids. Trimming removed 2 bases from V and 2 bases from J; junction bases left unmatched: 20. Germline lookup yields CDR1 MGHRA and CDR2 YSYEKL. The CDR3 coding sequence is TGCGCCAGCAGCCAATTCCCAGGGGCGGCTAGCGGGCCAGGGGCCTACGAGCAGTACTTC. This sequence encodes CASSQFPGAASGPGAYEQYF.

The chain joins TRBV5-6 to TRBJ2-5; tentative D call: TRBD1 (6 bases). V was cut by 0 bases and J by 2 bases, with 8 bases left in between. The CDR3 extends over 14 amino acids. Per the germline V gene, CDR1 is SGHDT and CDR2 is YYEEEE. This chain's CDR3 is CASSLVRGQETQYF. The CDR3 nucleotides read TGTGCCAGCAGCTTGGTCAGGGGACAAGAGACCCAGTACTTC.

This CDR3 reads CASSKKAGRTAEQFF. The CDR3 DNA reads TGTGCCAGCAGCAAAAAGGCGGGACGGACTGCTGAGCAGTTCTTC. The chain couples TRBV28 to TRBJ2-1; possibly TRBD2 for D (6 bases). CDR3 length: 15 amino acids. Germline lookup yields CDR1 MDHEN and CDR2 SYDVKM. Trimming left V 6 bases short and J 9 bases short, with 21 bases between.

This clonotype occurred a few times. The chain uses TRBV12-3 or TRBV12-4 and TRBJ1-2; D might be TRBD1 (6 bases). The CDR3 covers 11 residues. V was cut by 5 bases and J by 6 bases, with 7 bases left in between. The CDR3 bases are TGTGCCAGCAGTCGGACAGATGGCTACACCTTC. It codes for CASSRTDGYTF.

The count of this clonotype is one. The rearrangement links TRBV20-1 to TRBJ2-5; D is perhaps TRBD1 (6 bases). Trimming took off 4 bases at V and 4 bases at J, with 13 bases between the two ends. Germline-derived CDR1 and CDR2 are DFQATT and SNEGSKA (reference sequence). There are 13 residues in the CDR3. Written as DNA, the CDR3 is TGCAGTGCTACAGGGGTAGGGGGAGAGACCCAGTACTTC. Translating gives CSATGVGGETQYF.

This chain links TRBV2 with TRBJ2-3; 8 nucleotides match TRBD1. CDR3 size: 15 residues. J gave up 5 bases and V 4 bases, and 8 bases lay outside the gene matches. CDR1 SNHLY and CDR2 FYNNEI come from the germline V gene. CDR3 amino acids: CASSAGTGTIDTQYF. The CDR3 DNA reads as TGTGCCAGCAGTGCCGGGACAGGAACCATAGATACGCAGTATTTT.

V gene TRBV6-5 combines with J gene TRBJ1-1; D uncertain. Trimming removed 0 bases from V and 13 bases from J, with 18 bases in between. CDR1 is MNHEY and CDR2 is SVGAGI in the germline V gene. CDR3 length: 14 residues. CDR3: CASSYSAGLDWGFF. DNA for the CDR3: TGTGCCAGCAGTTACTCAGCGGGCCTCGATTGGGGTTTCTTT.

The chain recombines TRBV5-4 with TRBJ2-3; TRBD2 matches at 9 bases. This CDR3 has 17 residues. Germline CDR1 is SGHNT and CDR2 is YYREEE (reference sequence). The ends lost 3 bases at V and 3 bases at J; junction bases unmatched: 11. As DNA, the CDR3 is TGTGCCAGCAGCTCGCCGCTAGCGGGGTGGGGAACAGATACGCAGTATTTT. Protein sequence: CASSSPLAGWGTDTQYF.

The V call is TRBV20-1, the J call TRBJ2-3; D gene unclear. Deletions cut 0 bases from V and 0 bases from J, with 13 bases between. This CDR3 spans 16 amino acids. Germline V gene lookup returns CDR1 DFQATT and CDR2 SNEGSKA (reference sequence). CDR3 loop: CSARDLTGPSTDTQYF. Written as DNA, the CDR3 is TGCAGTGCTAGAGATCTGACGGGCCCTAGCACAGATACGCAGTATTTT.

This chain uses TRBV10-3 with TRBJ1-5; 7 bases are shared with TRBD1. The CDR3 consists of 15 residues. Germline V gene lookup returns CDR1 ENHRY and CDR2 SYGVKD. V dropped 6 bases and J dropped 3; count of bases not matched to a gene: 8. The CDR3 protein is CAISKSDRPNQPQHF. CDR3 bases: TGTGCCATCAGCAAATCGGACAGGCCCAATCAGCCCCAGCATTTT.

This clonotype was counted a few times. This chain uses TRBV19 with TRBJ1-5, with D perhaps matching TRBD1 (5 bases). Germline CDR1 reads LNHDA; CDR2 reads SQIVND (reference sequence). Between the trimmed V and J ends, which lost 8 bases and 0 bases, there was a span of 11 bases. There are 14 residues in the CDR3. In DNA form, the CDR3 reads TGTGCCAGTCGGACCCAGGGTAGCAATCAGCCCCAGCATTTT. Its translation is CASRTQGSNQPQHF.